This T cell receptor beta chain was sequenced for a study of T cells after posttransplantation cyclophosphamide. The naive gate required viable CD3+CD4+ or CD3+CD8+ cells with CCR7+CD45RA+CD45RO-CD95-CD27+CD28+ phenotype. This clone was seen more than once but under ten times. As yet, its antigen is unknown. Study-wide points: After PTCy, TRB diversity resembled that of CNI/methotrexate controls. Tissue-infiltrating T cells from skin or gut overlapped little with blood T cells. Donor CD8+ memory clones often dominated recipient blood repertoires at later times.

This CDR3 contains 16 residues. CDR1 and CDR2 (germline): MNHEY, SVGAGI. Trimming took 0 bases from V and 4 from J; bases not matched to a gene: 6. Some clones are missing from TCRdb's copy, which holds only in-frame ones; the method was immunoSEQ multiplex PCR. The repertoire holds under 35,000 clones, with about 89% as singletons. The V and J genes are TRBV6-5 and TRBJ1-2; TRBD1 matches 9 bases. Sequencing used naive CD4+ T cells sorted from PBMCs. This clonotype was obtained from a woman in her sixties in good health, CMV-negative, and a related stem cell transplant donor. For the CDR3, the DNA is TGTGCCAGCAGTTACTCCCTGACGGACAGGGGCTATGGCTACACCTTC. This translates into CASSYSLTDRGYGYTF.